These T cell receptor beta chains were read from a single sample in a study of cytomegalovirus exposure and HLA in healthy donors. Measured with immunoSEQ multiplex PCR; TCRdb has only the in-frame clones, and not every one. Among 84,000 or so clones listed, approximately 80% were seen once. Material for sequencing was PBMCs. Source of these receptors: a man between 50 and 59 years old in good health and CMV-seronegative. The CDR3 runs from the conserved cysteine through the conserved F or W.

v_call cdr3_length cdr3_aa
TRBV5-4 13 CASSPASGGGKFF
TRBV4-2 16 CASSQASGQESYEQYF
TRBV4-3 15 CASSQDHSSGNTIYF
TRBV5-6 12 CASAGQFYGYTF
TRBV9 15 CASSPRAGGNYGYTF
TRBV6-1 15 CASSEDQEVHTEAFF
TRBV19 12 CASAGGGQPQHF
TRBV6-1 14 CASKETGLWETQYF
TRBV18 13 CASSPDRVTEAFF
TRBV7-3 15 CASSLLAGDSYEQYF
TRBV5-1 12 CASSLSGIEQYF
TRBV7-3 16 CASSTPAGGGTDTQYF
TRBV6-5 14 CASSTGDRNEKLFF
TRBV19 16 CASSPRLLSSTDTQYF
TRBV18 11 CASSPSDGYTF
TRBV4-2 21 CASSQDSPSKDRRDRYNEQFF
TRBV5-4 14 CASSLGDPLYGYTF
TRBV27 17 CASNHPLRGPSNQPQHF
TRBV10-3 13 CAIGGSGNSPLHF
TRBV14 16 CASSQRTGGAGEKLFF
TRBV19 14 CASSRGPLGSPLHF
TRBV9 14 CASSVGAGSDTQYF
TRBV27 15 CASNPTGLYNSPLHF
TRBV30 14 CAWLRHSGANVLTF
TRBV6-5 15 CASRRRQGERNGYTF